This T cell receptor beta chain is drawn from a study of spatial heterogeneity in lung cancer. This clonotype was seen repeatedly, ten times or more. The time point is: sample taken at primary tumor resection. Unsorted samples of tumor, nontumor lung or frozen PBMC had their whole RNA sequenced. The cohort: approximately 66 early-stage, untreated non-small cell lung cancer patients. TCRdb independently ran MiXCR on the 5' RACE reads; one entry per CDR3 protein. The table lists 95,000 or so distinct CDR3 sequences, 7.5% to 10% of them singletons. Trimming cost V 5 bases and J 3 bases, with 7 bases left between them. Germline loops: CDR1 MGHDK, CDR2 SYGVNS. The CDR3 has 12 residues.

The sequencing used PBMCs, collected at surgery. The chain joins TRBV25-1 to TRBJ1-2; the D gene is possibly TRBD1 (5 bases). This TCR derives from a male donor with early-stage non-small cell lung cancer. In nucleotides, the CDR3 is TGTGCCAGCAGTCGAGGGGACTATGGCTACACCTTC. Protein product: CASSRGDYGYTF.